This T cell receptor (beta chain) was identified during a study of blood T cell repertoires in COVID-19. On the study more broadly: The samples span acute and convalescent COVID-19 from the United States, Italy and Spain. The analysed material was cDNA or gDNA that came from T cells, B-cell-depleted T cells, or PBMCs.

Germline CDR1 SGHTA, CDR2 FQGNSA. CDR3 size: 15 residues. Unmatched junction bases numbered 14, after V lost 5 bases and J lost 7 bases. Libraries were prepared by immunoSEQ multiplex PCR; TCRdb keeps only in-frame clonotypes and omits some of them. The sample records around 110,000 clones, 80% being singletons. This clonotype originated in a man aged 55 to 70 with active or convalescent COVID-19. Sequencing was done on a sample of peripheral blood. V and J are TRBV7-2 and TRBJ2-7; the match to TRBD1 covers 7 bases. The CDR3 nucleotides are TGTGCCAGCAGCCGCCGAAACAGGGGAGTGGGGGAGCAGTACTTC. It yields the protein CASSRRNRGVGEQYF.